Presented here are 10 T cell receptor beta chains from one specimen sequenced in a study of T-cell memory formation after mild COVID-19. TCRdb fed the 5' RACE reads into MiXCR, producing one record per CDR3 protein. The profile shows roughly 100,000 distinct CDR3 sequences, about 15% of them singletons. The sequenced sample consisted of PBMCs or a T cell subset sorted from them (not recorded which). Receptors originate from an adult woman who had mild COVID-19 (a few samples of this study predate the infection). Cell type and time point are not known.

The table lists this clonotype with many counts. The chain recombines TRBV4-1 with TRBJ2-3; D uncertain. This CDR3 is built from 16 residues. Germline V gene lookup returns CDR1 MGHRA and CDR2 YSYEKL. Trimming took off 3 bases at V and 2 bases at J, with 15 bases between the two ends. The CDR3 protein is CASSHRTVDYTDTQYF. DNA for the CDR3: TGCGCCAGCAGCCATCGGACGGTTGATTACACAGATACGCAGTATTTT.

This clonotype was counted at least ten times. This chain joins TRBV20-1 and TRBJ2-3; D gene unclear. The CDR3 spans 16 residues. Germline lookup yields CDR1 DFQATT and CDR2 SNEGSKA (reference sequence). V was cut by 6 bases and J by 0 bases, with 19 bases left in between. The CDR3 sequence is CSASGVVQSSTDTQYF. CDR3 bases: TGCAGTGCGAGTGGGGTGGTTCAGAGTAGCACAGATACGCAGTATTTT.

The chain recombines TRBV7-9 with TRBJ2-4, with 7 bases fitting TRBD2. The CDR3 is 13 residues long. Germline CDR1 is SEHNR and CDR2 is FQNEAQ (reference sequence). The ends lost 5 bases at V and 8 bases at J; junction bases unmatched: 6. CDR3: CASSPSGRDIQYF. The CDR3 DNA reads as TGTGCCAGCAGCCCGTCGGGGAGGGACATTCAGTACTTC.

J is TRBJ2-3 and V is TRBV30; 8 nucleotides agree with TRBD2. The CDR3 is made up of 14 amino acids. V shed 4 bases, J shed 5 bases, and the junction held 8 bases outside the gene matches. Germline V CDR1 and CDR2: GTSNPN, SVGIG (reference sequence). The CDR3 loop is CAWNGAGEGDTQYF. The CDR3 nucleotides read TGTGCCTGGAACGGAGCGGGAGAAGGAGATACGCAGTATTTT.

This clonotype showed up just once. The CDR3 DNA reads TGTGCCAGCAGCCAGCCAGAGGGCTCCCCTCTGACCGGGGAGCTGTTTTTT. The encoded protein is CASSQPEGSPLTGELFF. The V call is TRBV12-3 or TRBV12-4, the J call TRBJ2-2; D is possibly TRBD2 (5 bases). This CDR3 has 17 residues. Trimming took 6 bases from V and 5 from J, leaving 22 bases between them.

This clonotype came up a few times. The chain joins TRBV7-8 to TRBJ2-7, with D possibly being TRBD1 (7 bases). The CDR3 totals 15 residues. Germline V gene lookup returns CDR1 SGHVS and CDR2 FQNEAQ. V dropped 2 bases and J dropped 4 bases, with 15 bases sitting between them. CDR3 amino acids: CASSLSYQGGYEQYF. In nucleotides, the CDR3 is TGTGCCAGCAGCTTATCATATCAGGGGGGATACGAGCAGTACTTC.

This clonotype has more than one count but fewer than ten. The chain links TRBV4-3 to TRBJ2-7, with no clear D. This CDR3 is built from 13 residues. With 0 bases removed from V and 3 bases from J, the gap between germline ends came to 6 bases. The germline gives CDR1 LGHNA, CDR2 YSLEER. CDR3 region: CASSQETYYEQYF. As DNA, the CDR3 is TGCGCCAGCAGCCAAGAGACCTACTACGAGCAGTACTTC.

Comment on this clonotype: This may stem from a read error, because a much larger clone lies one nucleotide away. The chain joins TRBV9 to TRBJ2-1, with a tentative D call TRBD1 (5 bases). CDR1 is SGDLS and CDR2 is YYNGEE in the germline V gene. The CDR3 length is 12 residues. V was shortened by 6 bases and J by 2 bases, with 6 bases between the two germline ends. CDR3 region: CASKGTYNEQFF. The DNA for the CDR3 is TGTGCCAGCAAGGGGACCTACAATGAGCAGTTCTTC.

At least ten counts were recorded for this clonotype. This sequence joins TRBV3-1 and TRBJ2-7, with TRBD2 as a possible D gene (6 bases). This CDR3 is built from 14 residues. Trimming took off 2 bases at V and 4 bases at J, with 12 bases between the two ends. Per germline, CDR1 LGHDT and CDR2 YNNKEL (reference sequence). CDR3 sequence: CASSQLTGDYEQYF. In DNA form, the CDR3 reads TGTGCCAGCAGCCAACTAACGGGAGATTACGAGCAGTACTTC.

The chain links TRBV7-6 to TRBJ2-1, with D possibly TRBD2 on 5 matching bases. Germline CDR1 reads SGHVS; CDR2 reads FNYEAQ. Trimming shortened V by 5 bases and J by 7 bases, and 12 bases separated the two germline ends. The CDR3 loop spans 13 amino acids. The CDR3 DNA reads TGTGCCAGCAGCCTACTAGTGGGGAATGAGCAGTTCTTC. It translates to CASSLLVGNEQFF.